This is a list of T cell receptor beta chains from one sample in a study of blood T cells in healthy people across ages. A single record per CDR3 protein comes from TCRdb applying MiXCR to the 5' RACE reads. The data show under 2 million distinct CDR3 sequences, 34% seen once. Sequencing was done on a sample of blood. Receptors originate from a woman in her thirties in good health. Both conserved end residues are part of each CDR3. Fields, in order: D gene, J gene, V gene, CDR3 length, clone size, CDR3 DNA, CDR3 protein. The D gene is left open where the match is weak. Rows give clone size only sometimes, using once, few, many, or a class for an expanded clone.

D: .
J: TRBJ1-1
V: TRBV5-1
length: 15
size: .
DNA: TGCGCCAGCCTTTTTCGCACGTTCATGAACACTGAAGCTTTCTTT
CDR3: CASLFRTFMNTEAFF

D: TRBD1
J: TRBJ2-7
V: TRBV6-2/TRBV6-3
length: 14
size: .
DNA: TGTGCCAGCATCACGACAGGGGGAGGATACGAGCAGTACTTC
CDR3: CASITTGGGYEQYF

D: TRBD1
J: TRBJ2-1
V: TRBV24-1
length: 17
size: .
DNA: TGTGCCACCAGTGACTCCCATGGACAGGGGGCAAGAAATGAGCAGTTCTTC
CDR3: CATSDSHGQGARNEQFF

D: TRBD1
J: TRBJ1-1
V: TRBV7-6
length: 16
size: .
DNA: TGTGCCAGCAGCGGGGGACAGGGGGCGGAGGTTGGTGAAGCTTTCTTT
CDR3: CASSGGQGAEVGEAFF

D: .
J: TRBJ2-7
V: TRBV5-4
length: 14
size: few
DNA: TGTGCCAGCAGCCGGGAACAGGGATCCTACGAGCAGTACTTC
CDR3: CASSREQGSYEQYF

D: .
J: TRBJ2-7
V: TRBV27
length: 17
size: .
DNA: TGTGCCTGCAGTTTCCAAGGATCCGACGGCCAATTCTACGAGCAGTACTTC
CDR3: CACSFQGSDGQFYEQYF

D: .
J: TRBJ2-2
V: TRBV20-1
length: 16
size: .
DNA: TGCAGTGCTAGACCCTCAGGGCCTCCTAACACCGGGGAGCTGTTTTTT
CDR3: CSARPSGPPNTGELFF

D: TRBD1
J: TRBJ1-5
V: TRBV2
length: 12
size: few
DNA: TGTGCCAACAATCAGGGGGATCAGCCCCAGCATTTT
CDR3: CANNQGDQPQHF

D: .
J: TRBJ2-1
V: TRBV7-3
length: 14
size: few
DNA: TGTGCCAGCAGCCCCGCCCCTCAATTGGGTGAGCAGTTCTTC
CDR3: CASSPAPQLGEQFF

D: .
J: TRBJ2-7
V: TRBV27
length: 14
size: .
DNA: TGTGCCAGCAGCCCACAGCATGGGGGTTACGAGCAGTACTTC
CDR3: CASSPQHGGYEQYF

D: TRBD2
J: TRBJ2-5
V: TRBV9
length: 18
size: .
DNA: TGTGCCAGCAGCACCCGGACGACGACTAGCGGGCATCAAGAGACCCAGTACTTC
CDR3: CASSTRTTTSGHQETQYF

D: TRBD1
J: TRBJ2-7
V: TRBV11-1
length: 17
size: .
DNA: TGTGCCAGCAGCTCCGGGACAGACCCTTTAAGCTCCTACGAGCAGTACTTC
CDR3: CASSSGTDPLSSYEQYF

D: TRBD2
J: TRBJ2-1
V: TRBV9
length: 17
size: .
DNA: TGTGCCAGCAGCGACAGTGAGACTAGCGGGAGTCGTGATGAGCAGTTCTTC
CDR3: CASSDSETSGSRDEQFF

D: .
J: TRBJ2-1
V: TRBV9
length: 15
size: .
DNA: TGTGCCAGCAGCGCGTGCAGGGGGGGGTCCAATGAGCAGTTCTTC
CDR3: CASSACRGGSNEQFF

D: TRBD2
J: TRBJ2-2
V: TRBV5-5
length: 17
size: .
DNA: TGTGCCAGCAGCAGAAGACTAGCGGGAGCCGACACCGGGGAGCTGTTTTTT
CDR3: CASSRRLAGADTGELFF

D: TRBD1
J: TRBJ2-7
V: TRBV5-1
length: 11
size: many
DNA: TGTGCCAGTGGACAGGGTTACGAGCAGTACTTC
CDR3: CASGQGYEQYF

D: TRBD1
J: TRBJ2-7
V: TRBV6-6
length: 16
size: .
DNA: TGTGCCAGCAGTTTTGACGACAGGGGGAGATCCTACGAGCAGTACTTC
CDR3: CASSFDDRGRSYEQYF

D: TRBD2
J: TRBJ2-1
V: TRBV6-5
length: 14
size: .
DNA: TGTGCCAGCAGTTACGGGACTAGGGTCAATGAGCAGTTCTTC
CDR3: CASSYGTRVNEQFF

D: .
J: TRBJ2-2
V: TRBV30
length: 13
size: .
DNA: TGTGCCCTGGGAGTAGGGGGGACCGGGGAGCTGTTTTTT
CDR3: CALGVGGTGELFF

D: TRBD1
J: TRBJ1-1
V: TRBV20-1
length: 11
size: few
DNA: TGCAGTGCATCGGGACAGGCCGAAGCTTTCTTT
CDR3: CSASGQAEAFF

D: TRBD2
J: TRBJ2-7
V: TRBV5-1
length: 14
size: .
DNA: TGCGCCAGCAGCTGGGCTAGCGGGTACTACGAGCAGTACTTC
CDR3: CASSWASGYYEQYF

D: TRBD1
J: TRBJ2-7
V: TRBV18
length: 15
size: .
DNA: TGTGCCAGCTCACGGGGGACAGGGGATTTGGGCGAGCAGTACTTC
CDR3: CASSRGTGDLGEQYF

D: TRBD2
J: TRBJ2-2
V: TRBV29-1
length: 16
size: .
DNA: TGCAGCGTTGAAGATCTTAGCGGGGGACCGTCCGGGGAGCTGTTTTTT
CDR3: CSVEDLSGGPSGELFF

D: TRBD2
J: TRBJ2-7
V: TRBV12-3/TRBV12-4
length: 14
size: .
DNA: TGTGCCAGCAGCGAACGGTGGGGGGGGGACGAGCAGTACTTC
CDR3: CASSERWGGDEQYF